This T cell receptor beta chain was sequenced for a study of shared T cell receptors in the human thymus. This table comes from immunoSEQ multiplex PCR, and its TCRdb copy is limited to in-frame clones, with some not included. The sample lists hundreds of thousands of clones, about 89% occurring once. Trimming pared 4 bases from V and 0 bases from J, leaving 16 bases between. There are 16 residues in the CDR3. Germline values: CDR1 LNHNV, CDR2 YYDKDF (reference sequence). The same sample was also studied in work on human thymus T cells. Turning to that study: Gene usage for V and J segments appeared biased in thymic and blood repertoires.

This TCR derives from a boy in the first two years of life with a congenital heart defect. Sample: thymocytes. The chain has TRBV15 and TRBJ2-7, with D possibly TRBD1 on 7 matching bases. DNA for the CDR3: TGTGCCACCAGCACCGGACAGGCGACTAGCTCCTACGAGCAGTACTTC. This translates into CATSTGQATSSYEQYF.